These 32 T cell receptor beta chains came from one sample sequenced in a study of blood T cell repertoires in COVID-19. Only in-frame clones appear in the TCRdb table, and some are missing; sequencing was by immunoSEQ multiplex PCR. This table has 200,000 to 250,000 clones, 65% to 85% appearing once. Sequences were obtained from peripheral blood. All receptors derive from a woman between 25 and 40 years old with COVID-19, enrolled during active disease.

The rearrangement uses TRBV5-6 and TRBJ1-6; TRBD1 is a possible D gene (5 bases). The CDR3 is 16 residues long. Germline V lookup: CDR1 SGHDT, CDR2 YYEEEE. Trimming took 4 bases from V and 0 from J, leaving 11 bases between them. The CDR3 reads CASSLREDSYNSPLHF. The CDR3 DNA reads as TGTGCCAGCAGCCTCAGGGAGGACTCCTATAATTCACCCCTCCACTTT.

This rearrangement joins TRBV27 to TRBJ1-6, with D uncertain. This CDR3 spans 13 amino acids. Germline CDR1 is MNHEY and CDR2 is SMNVEV (reference sequence). Trimming stripped 5 bases from V and 6 bases from J, with 8 bases between. The CDR3 DNA follows: TGTGCCAGCAGTCTAACAGTTAATTCACCCCTCCACTTT. This codes for CASSLTVNSPLHF.

The rearrangement uses TRBV2 and TRBJ1-1; TRBD1 matches 10 bases. Trimming took 2 bases from V and 6 from J; bases not matched to a gene: 3. This CDR3 region has 14 residues. Germline CDR1 reads SNHLY; CDR2 reads FYNNEI. The CDR3 bases are TGTGCCAGCAGTGAAAGACAGGGGGCCTCTGAAGCTTTCTTT. Protein sequence: CASSERQGASEAFF.

This clone was observed a few times. V is TRBV18 and J is TRBJ1-5; D is possibly TRBD1 (5 bases). The V gene lost 6 bases and the J gene lost 3 bases, with 15 bases spanning the gap. CDR1 is KGHSH and CDR2 is LQKENI in the germline V gene. This CDR3 is 15 amino acids long. CDR3 DNA sequence: TGTGCCAGCTCCCCAGGCTTAGGGGACAATCAGCCCCAGCATTTT. Its translation: CASSPGLGDNQPQHF.

V and J are TRBV13 and TRBJ1-1; D may be TRBD1 (5 bases). Germline V gives CDR1 PRHDT, CDR2 FYEKMQ (reference sequence). CDR3 length equals 16 residues. With 5 bases removed from V and 1 base from J, the gap between germline ends came to 17 bases. CDR3: CASSRGGKGANTEAFF. The CDR3 DNA reads TGTGCCAGCAGCCGGGGGGGAAAAGGGGCGAACACTGAAGCTTTCTTT. The complete variable domain, with remaining parts taken from reference TRBV13 and TRBJ1-1, reads AAGVIQSPRHLIKEKRETATLKCYPIPRHDTVYWYQQGPGQDPQFLISFYEKMQSDKGSIPDRFSAQQFSDYHSELNMSSLELGDSALYFCASSRGGKGANTEAFFGQGTRLTVV.

This clone was found a few times. The chain has TRBV11-2 and TRBJ2-3; TRBD2 agrees at 13 bases. This CDR3 has 18 amino acids. From germline, CDR1 is SGHAT and CDR2 FQNNGV. The V segment lost 5 bases and the J segment 4 bases; nucleotides outside the gene matches: 12. The CDR3 DNA sequence: TGTGCCAGCAGCCTCCGGGGACTAGCGGGATCCAACCCAGATACGCAGTATTTT. Translated: CASSLRGLAGSNPDTQYF.

This clone was detected many times. The rearrangement joins TRBV15 to TRBJ2-7; perhaps TRBD2 as D (5 bases). This CDR3 is built from 15 residues. Germline loops: CDR1 LNHNV, CDR2 YYDKDF (reference sequence). With 0 bases removed from V and 0 bases from J, the gap between germline ends came to 9 bases. The CDR3 DNA reads as TGTGCCACCAGCAGAGATTCGGGGAGCTCCTACGAGCAGTACTTC. Translated: CATSRDSGSSYEQYF.

This chain joins TRBV5-1 and TRBJ1-3; the match to TRBD1 covers 12 bases. The CDR3 covers 17 residues. V was pared by 0 bases and J by 6 bases, with 7 bases of the junction left unmatched. Germline V lookup: CDR1 SGHRS, CDR2 YFSETQ. The DNA for the CDR3 is TGCGCCAGCAGCTTGGATAGCGGGACAGGGGGCAAAAACACCATATATTTT. It yields the protein CASSLDSGTGGKNTIYF.

The chain joins TRBV28 to TRBJ2-7; D unresolved. The V gene lost 10 bases and the J gene lost 3 bases, with 19 bases spanning the gap. This CDR3 has 14 amino acids. Germline V gene sequence: CDR1 MDHEN, CDR2 SYDVKM. CDR3 sequence reads: CATLPTRNHYEQYF. Written as DNA, the CDR3 is TGTGCCACCCTCCCCACGAGGAATCACTACGAGCAGTACTTC.

The rearrangement links TRBV10-3 to TRBJ1-5; TRBD1 aligns across 8 bases. Germline loops: CDR1 ENHRY, CDR2 SYGVKD. This CDR3 spans 15 amino acids. J gave up 4 bases and V 3 bases, and 5 bases lay outside the gene matches. The CDR3 bases are TGTGCCATCAGTGAAGGACAGGGAAGGAATCAGCCCCAGCATTTT. As protein: CAISEGQGRNQPQHF.

The chain has TRBV19 and TRBJ2-4; TRBD1 might be the D (6 bases). CDR1 is LNHDA and CDR2 is SQIVND in the germline V gene (reference sequence). The CDR3 totals 15 residues. V lost 10 bases, J lost 7 bases, and 23 bases lay in between. CDR3 nucleotides: TGTGCCACCTCGCCGCTGGACAGTTCAGAGAACATTCAGTACTTC. It codes for CATSPLDSSENIQYF. Combining the CDR3 with reference TRBV19 and TRBJ2-4 gives the whole variable domain DGGITQSPKYLFRKEGQNVTLSCEQNLNHDAMYWYRQDPGQGLRLIYYSQIVNDFQKGDIAEGYSVSREKKESFPLTVTSAQKNPTAFYLCATSPLDSSENIQYFGAGTRLSVL.

This clone was recorded once. Within the sample, other DNA sequences also encode this same CDR3. The chain joins TRBV30 to TRBJ1-3, with D unresolved. CDR3 length equals 13 residues. V was pared by 0 bases and J by 4 bases, with 7 bases between. Germline assignment: CDR1 GTSNPN and CDR2 SVGIG (reference sequence). The CDR3 loop is CAWSVQTGNTIYF. CDR3 DNA: TGTGCCTGGAGTGTCCAAACAGGAAACACCATATATTTT.

This chain connects TRBV24-1 to TRBJ1-2; TRBD1 matches at 9 bases. V was pared by 2 bases and J by 6 bases, with 9 bases of the junction left unmatched. CDR1 is KGHDR, CDR2 SFDVKD, per germline. This CDR3 region has 16 residues. The CDR3 DNA reads as TGTGCCACCAGTGATTCTTACACAGGGGGCATAGATGGCTACACCTTC. Its protein is CATSDSYTGGIDGYTF.

The chain has TRBV7-2 and TRBJ1-2, with 10 bases lining up with TRBD1. Germline V lookup: CDR1 SGHTA, CDR2 FQGNSA. Germline trimming cut 5 bases from V and 9 bases from J; bases unmatched to any gene: 6. The CDR3 loop spans 13 amino acids. In DNA form, the CDR3 reads TGTGCCAGCAGCGTGGGACAGGGGATTCGCTACACCTTC. It translates to CASSVGQGIRYTF.

CDR3 sequence (DNA): TGCGCCAGCGGGACTAGCGGATCCTACAATGAGCAGTTCTTC. Amino acid sequence: CASGTSGSYNEQFF. The rearrangement uses TRBV5-1 and TRBJ2-1; 11 nucleotides line up with TRBD2. With V trimmed by 7 bases and J by 1 base, 1 base remained unmatched. This CDR3 comprises 14 residues. Looked up from germline, CDR1 is SGHRS and CDR2 is YFSETQ.

This clone was seen a single time. V and J are TRBV10-3 and TRBJ1-4, with D perhaps matching TRBD1 (6 bases). Germline V gene data show CDR1 as ENHRY and CDR2 as SYGVKD. Deletions cut 4 bases from V and 5 bases from J, with 8 bases between. CDR3 size: 13 residues. The CDR3: CAISGGLNEKLFF. CDR3 bases: TGTGCCATCAGTGGGGGGCTCAATGAAAAACTGTTTTTT.

V usage is TRBV2 and J usage is TRBJ1-1, with D possibly being TRBD1 (6 bases). The CDR3 totals 12 residues. Per the germline V gene, CDR1 is SNHLY and CDR2 is FYNNEI. V lost 6 bases and J lost 8, with 13 bases in between. The CDR3: CASSRQVLEAFF. CDR3 sequence (DNA): TGTGCCAGCAGCCGACAGGTGTTAGAAGCTTTCTTT.

The chain has TRBV7-9 and TRBJ2-7; D gene uncertain. V was trimmed by 1 base and J by 2 bases, leaving 3 bases between them. There are 12 residues in the CDR3. The germline gives CDR1 SEHNR, CDR2 FQNEAQ (reference sequence). CDR3: CASSLGAYEQYF. CDR3 DNA sequence: TGTGCCAGCAGCTTAGGAGCCTACGAGCAGTACTTC. Full variable domain (missing parts from reference TRBV7-9 and TRBJ2-7): DTGVSQNPRHKITKRGQNVTFRCDPISEHNRLYWYRQTLGQGPEFLTYFQNEAQLEKSRLLSDRFSAERPKGSFSTLEIQRTEQGDSAMYLCASSLGAYEQYFGPGTRLTVT.

The gene calls are TRBV7-9 and TRBJ1-1, with 8 bases matching TRBD1. With V trimmed by 7 bases and J by 0 bases, 13 bases remained unmatched. CDR3 size: 17 residues. Per the germline V gene, CDR1 is SEHNR and CDR2 is FQNEAQ (reference sequence). CDR3 sequence (DNA): TGTGCCAGCACTTCCTCTCGACAGGGGCTACTGAACACTGAAGCTTTCTTT. Amino acids: CASTSSRQGLLNTEAFF.

CDR3: CASSSQREGPEFF. CDR3 nucleotide sequence: TGTGCCAGCAGTTCACAGCGGGAGGGGCCGGAGTTCTTC. V is TRBV2 and J is TRBJ2-1; 10 bases fit TRBD2. Germline lookup yields CDR1 SNHLY and CDR2 FYNNEI. V was clipped by 5 bases and J by 14 bases; unmatched bases: 9. The CDR3 consists of 13 residues.

The chain couples TRBV27 to TRBJ2-1, with TRBD2 matching 7 bases. The CDR3 totals 16 residues. Trimming took 0 bases from V and 12 from J; bases not matched to a gene: 14. Germline V gene lookup returns CDR1 MNHEY and CDR2 SMNVEV (reference sequence). CDR3 amino acids: CASSLSAGTGQLSQFF. The DNA for the CDR3 is TGTGCCAGCAGTTTATCAGCGGGGACGGGGCAACTTTCGCAGTTCTTC.

This chain joins TRBV27 and TRBJ2-3; perhaps TRBD2 as D (5 bases). This CDR3 has 18 amino acids. V gave up 4 bases and J gave up 0 bases, with 20 bases separating them. CDR1 and CDR2 from the germline V gene are MNHEY and SMNVEV (reference sequence). CDR3 loop: CASSSSIGLSPSTDTQYF. CDR3 bases: TGTGCCAGCAGTTCTTCAATTGGACTGTCCCCTAGCACAGATACGCAGTATTTT.

This clone is a singleton in its sample. The CDR3 reads CASSQNSGANVLTF. In nucleotides, the CDR3 is TGTGCCAGCAGCCAGAACTCTGGGGCCAACGTCCTGACTTTC. The chain links TRBV2 to TRBJ2-6; D gene ambiguous. The CDR3 runs 14 residues. V lost 6 bases, J lost 0 bases, and 6 bases lay in between. CDR1 and CDR2 from the germline V gene are SNHLY and FYNNEI.

This sequence joins TRBV3-1 (or the pseudogene TRBV3-2) and TRBJ2-3; D might be TRBD2 (6 bases). Germline V CDR1 and CDR2: LGHDT, YNNKEL (reference sequence). This CDR3 spans 13 amino acids. The V and J ends lost 6 bases and 5 bases respectively, with 12 bases between them. The CDR3 DNA is TGTGCCAGCAGGACGAGTAGCGGAGATACGCAGTATTTT. Protein product: CASRTSSGDTQYF.

The J gene is TRBJ1-5, the V gene TRBV19, with unresolved D. V lost 6 bases and J lost 5, with 11 bases in between. Germline CDR1 is LNHDA and CDR2 is SQIVND (reference sequence). The CDR3 has 13 amino acids. CDR3 residues: CASSLQRDQPQHF. The CDR3 region has the DNA TGTGCCAGTAGCCTCCAGAGGGATCAGCCCCAGCATTTT.

This chain connects TRBV7-7 to TRBJ2-1; D perhaps matches TRBD2 (6 bases). This CDR3 is 14 amino acids long. V gave up 5 bases and J gave up 7 bases, with 15 bases separating them. In germline, CDR1 is SSHAT, CDR2 FNYEAQ (reference sequence). The CDR3 DNA sequence: TGTGCCAGCAGCCCAGGATGGGCGGGGAATGAGCAGTTCTTC. It specifies CASSPGWAGNEQFF.

This clone has just one count. The CDR3 loop reads CAWIVGREQYF. The CDR3, as DNA: TGTGCCTGGATCGTGGGGAGGGAGCAGTACTTC. This rearrangement joins TRBV30 to TRBJ2-7; D perhaps matches TRBD2 (6 bases). V lost 4 bases and J 7 bases, leaving 11 bases between the germline ends. CDR1 GTSNPN and CDR2 SVGIG come from the germline V gene (reference sequence). The CDR3 consists of 11 residues.

The rearrangement uses TRBV7-9 and TRBJ1-4; 10 bases fit TRBD1. Germline V gene data show CDR1 as SEHNR and CDR2 as FQNEAQ (reference sequence). With V trimmed by 0 bases and J by 8 bases, 3 bases remained unmatched. CDR3 length: 15 residues. CDR3 in DNA: TGTGCCAGCAGCTTAGCCGGGACAGGGGAGGAAAAACTGTTTTTT. It is translated as CASSLAGTGEEKLFF.

This clone has more than one count but fewer than ten. The CDR3 loop reads CASSFAQGTEAFF. CDR3 nucleotides: TGTGCCAGCAGCTTTGCCCAGGGCACTGAAGCTTTCTTT. V usage is TRBV7-9 and J usage is TRBJ1-1; TRBD1 might be the D (5 bases). The CDR3 consists of 13 residues. V shed 3 bases and J shed 4 bases, with 9 bases lying between them. The V gene's germline CDR1 is SEHNR and CDR2 FQNEAQ (reference sequence).

This clone was counted between two and nine times. This chain links TRBV3-1 (or the pseudogene TRBV3-2) with TRBJ2-6; maybe TRBD1 (6 bases). CDR3 size: 14 residues. Between the trimmed V and J ends, which lost 7 bases and 2 bases, there was a span of 9 bases. The germline CDR1 and CDR2 sequences are LGHDT and YNNKEL (reference sequence). In DNA form, the CDR3 reads TGTGCCAGCAAACAGGGCCCTGGGGCCAACGTCCTGACTTTC. It encodes CASKQGPGANVLTF.

V usage is TRBV9 and J usage is TRBJ2-5; TRBD1 might be the D (8 bases). With 0 bases removed from V and 7 bases from J, the gap between germline ends came to 16 bases. CDR3 length equals 15 residues. Germline V gene sequence: CDR1 SGDLS, CDR2 YYNGEE. CDR3 amino acids: CASSVADREGATQYF. In nucleotides, the CDR3 is TGTGCCAGCAGCGTAGCGGACAGGGAGGGAGCGACCCAGTACTTC.

V and J are TRBV4-3 and TRBJ1-4; 7 bases align to TRBD1. Germline CDR1 LGHNA, CDR2 YSLEER. The CDR3 extends over 16 amino acids. V dropped 2 bases and J dropped 2; count of bases not matched to a gene: 5. CDR3 sequence reads: CASSQQGGLTNEKLFF. The DNA of the CDR3 is TGCGCCAGCAGCCAACAGGGGGGCCTCACTAATGAAAAACTGTTTTTT.